This T cell receptor beta chain was obtained from a study of T cell changes during pregnancy in multiple sclerosis. Some clones are missing from TCRdb's copy, which holds only in-frame ones; the method was immunoSEQ multiplex PCR. The repertoire holds approximately 30,000 clones, with about nine tenths as singletons. Looked up from germline, CDR1 is SGHAT and CDR2 is FQNNGV. J gave up 4 bases and V 5 bases, and 6 bases lay outside the gene matches. This CDR3 contains 16 residues. This clone appeared once. The genes are TRBV11-2 and TRBJ2-2, with 11 bases matching TRBD2. This clonotype was sampled from a female donor in good health, enrolled as a control in a pregnancy study. The input for sequencing was CD4+ T cells from peripheral blood mononuclear cells, taken in the first trimester of pregnancy. CDR3 sequence (DNA): TGTGCCAGCAGCCTCTTAGCGGGAGGGGCCACCGGGGAGCTGTTTTTT. Its protein is CASSLLAGGATGELFF.